This T cell receptor beta chain was identified in a study of OX40 agonist ivuxolimab in advanced cancers. Study summary: Patients were under 90% male with ages roughly 23 to 85, mean about 65. Whole-study results and caveats: CD4+ and CD8+ T cells in blood underwent clonal expansion by week 6 at 0.1 to 3.0 mg/kg.

Only in-frame clones appear in the TCRdb table, and some are missing; sequencing was by immunoSEQ multiplex PCR. Of about 70,000 clones detected, roughly 87% appear once; the ten largest clones hold 0.85% to 1.2%. This clone was detected a few times. Its antigen is still unknown. Trimming removed 7 bases at V and 2 bases at J, with 11 bases between. The CDR3 consists of 13 residues. Germline V gene sequence: CDR1 SNHLY, CDR2 FYNNEI. This chain joins TRBV2 and TRBJ1-1; D call uncertain. Sequenced here: CD4+ or CD8+ T cells sorted from blood, sampled in a trial of the OX40 agonist ivuxolimab. The TCR sequence derives from an adult with an advanced solid tumor such as melanoma, head and neck, liver or kidney cancer. The CDR3 DNA follows: TGTGCCAGCAATAAGGAACCAAACACTGAAGCTTTCTTT. Translated: CASNKEPNTEAFF.